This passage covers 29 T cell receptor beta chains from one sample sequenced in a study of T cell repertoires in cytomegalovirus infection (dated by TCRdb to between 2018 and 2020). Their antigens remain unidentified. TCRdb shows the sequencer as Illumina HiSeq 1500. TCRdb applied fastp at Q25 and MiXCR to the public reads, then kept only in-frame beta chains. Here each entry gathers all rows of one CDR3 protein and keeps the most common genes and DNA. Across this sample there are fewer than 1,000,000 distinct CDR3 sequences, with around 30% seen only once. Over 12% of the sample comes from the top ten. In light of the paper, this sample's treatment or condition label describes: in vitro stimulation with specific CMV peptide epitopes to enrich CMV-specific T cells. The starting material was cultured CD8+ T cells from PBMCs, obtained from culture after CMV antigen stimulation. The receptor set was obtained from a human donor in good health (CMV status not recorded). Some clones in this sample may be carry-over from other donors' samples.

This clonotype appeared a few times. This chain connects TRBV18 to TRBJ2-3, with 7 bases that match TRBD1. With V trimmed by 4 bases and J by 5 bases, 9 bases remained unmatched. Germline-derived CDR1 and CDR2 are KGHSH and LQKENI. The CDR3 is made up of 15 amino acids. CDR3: CASSRLGGLQDTQYF. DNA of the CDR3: TGTGCCAGCTCACGTCTAGGGGGCTTGCAAGATACGCAGTATTTT.

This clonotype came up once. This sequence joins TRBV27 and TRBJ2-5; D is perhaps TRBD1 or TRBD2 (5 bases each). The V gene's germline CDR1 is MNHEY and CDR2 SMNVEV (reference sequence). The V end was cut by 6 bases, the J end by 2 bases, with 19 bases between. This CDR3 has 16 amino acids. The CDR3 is CASRSSPGALQETQYF. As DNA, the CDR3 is TGTGCCAGCAGGTCATCCCCCGGGGCTCTTCAAGAGACCCAGTACTTC.

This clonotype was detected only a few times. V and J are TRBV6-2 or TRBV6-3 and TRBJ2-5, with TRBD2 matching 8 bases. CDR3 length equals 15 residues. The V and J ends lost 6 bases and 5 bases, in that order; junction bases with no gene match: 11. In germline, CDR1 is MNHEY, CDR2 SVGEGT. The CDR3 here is CASSPIAGSKETQYF. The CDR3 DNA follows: TGTGCCAGCAGCCCTATAGCGGGGAGCAAGGAGACCCAGTACTTC.

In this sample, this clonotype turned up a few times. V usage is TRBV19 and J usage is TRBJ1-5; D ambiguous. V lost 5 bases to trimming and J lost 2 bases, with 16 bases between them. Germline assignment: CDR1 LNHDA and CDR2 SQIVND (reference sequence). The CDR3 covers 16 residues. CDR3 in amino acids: CASSPFGEKGNQPQHF. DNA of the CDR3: TGTGCCAGTAGTCCCTTCGGAGAAAAGGGCAATCAGCCCCAGCATTTT.

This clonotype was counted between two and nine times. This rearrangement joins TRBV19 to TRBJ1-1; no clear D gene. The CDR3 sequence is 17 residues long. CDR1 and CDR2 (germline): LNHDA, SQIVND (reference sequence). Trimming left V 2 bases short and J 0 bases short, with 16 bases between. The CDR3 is CASSIPTTHVMNTEAFF. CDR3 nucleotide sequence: TGTGCCAGTAGTATACCGACGACCCACGTTATGAACACTGAAGCTTTCTTT.

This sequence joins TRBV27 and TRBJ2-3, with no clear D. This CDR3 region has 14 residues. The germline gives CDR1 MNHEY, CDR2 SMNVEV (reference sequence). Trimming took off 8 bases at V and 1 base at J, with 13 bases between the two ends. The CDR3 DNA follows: TGTGCCAGCTCCCCATTCAGTGGCACAGATACGCAGTATTTT. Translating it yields CASSPFSGTDTQYF.

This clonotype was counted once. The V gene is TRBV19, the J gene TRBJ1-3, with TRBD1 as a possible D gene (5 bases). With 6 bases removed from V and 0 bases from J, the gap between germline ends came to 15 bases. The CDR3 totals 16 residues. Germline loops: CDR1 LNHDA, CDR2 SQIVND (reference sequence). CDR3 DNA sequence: TGTGCCAGTAGCCTGGGACTTTTTCACTCTGGAAACACCATATATTTT. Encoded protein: CASSLGLFHSGNTIYF.

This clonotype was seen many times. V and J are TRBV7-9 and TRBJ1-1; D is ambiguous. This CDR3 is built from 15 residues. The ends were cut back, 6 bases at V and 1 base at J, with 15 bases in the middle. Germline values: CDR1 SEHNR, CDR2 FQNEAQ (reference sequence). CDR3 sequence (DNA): TGTGCCAGCAGTTTGGAGGGCGCGAGGAACACTGAAGCTTTCTTT. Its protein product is CASSLEGARNTEAFF.

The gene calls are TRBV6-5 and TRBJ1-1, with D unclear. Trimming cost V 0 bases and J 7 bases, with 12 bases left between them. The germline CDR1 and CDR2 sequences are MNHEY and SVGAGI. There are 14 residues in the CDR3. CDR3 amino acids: CASSYSSGAHEAFF. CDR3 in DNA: TGTGCCAGCAGTTACTCATCCGGCGCCCATGAAGCTTTCTTT.

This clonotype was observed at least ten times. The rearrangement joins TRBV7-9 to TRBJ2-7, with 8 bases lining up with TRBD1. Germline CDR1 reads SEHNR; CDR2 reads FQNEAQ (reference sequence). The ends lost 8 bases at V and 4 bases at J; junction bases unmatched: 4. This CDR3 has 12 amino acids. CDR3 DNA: TGTGCCAGCGGACAGGGATTTTACGAGCAGTACGTC. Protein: CASGQGFYEQYV.

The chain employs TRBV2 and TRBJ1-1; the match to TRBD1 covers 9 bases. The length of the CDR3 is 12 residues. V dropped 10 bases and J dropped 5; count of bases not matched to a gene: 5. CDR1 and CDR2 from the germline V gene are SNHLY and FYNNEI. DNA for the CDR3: TGTGCCATCGAGACAGGGGGGACTGAAGCTTTCTTT. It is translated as CAIETGGTEAFF.

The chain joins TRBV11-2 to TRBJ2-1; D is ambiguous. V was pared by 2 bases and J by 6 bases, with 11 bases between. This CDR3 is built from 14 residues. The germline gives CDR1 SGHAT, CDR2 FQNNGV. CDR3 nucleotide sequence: TGTGCCAGCAGCTTATATTCCGTCCTCAATGAGCAGTTCTTC. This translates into CASSLYSVLNEQFF.

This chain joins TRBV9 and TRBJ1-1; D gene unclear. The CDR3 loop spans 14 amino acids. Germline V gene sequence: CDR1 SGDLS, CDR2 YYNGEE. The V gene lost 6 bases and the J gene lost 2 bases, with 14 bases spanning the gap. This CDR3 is CASTIRAANTEAFF. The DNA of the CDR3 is TGTGCCAGCACGATAAGGGCAGCCAACACTGAAGCTTTCTTT.

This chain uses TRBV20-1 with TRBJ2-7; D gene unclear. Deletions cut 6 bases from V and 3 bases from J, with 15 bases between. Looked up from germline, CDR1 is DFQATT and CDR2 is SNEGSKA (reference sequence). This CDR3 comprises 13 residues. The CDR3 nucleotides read TGCAGTGCCCGGGTCGGTTGGGGCTACGAGCAGTACTTC. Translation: CSARVGWGYEQYF.

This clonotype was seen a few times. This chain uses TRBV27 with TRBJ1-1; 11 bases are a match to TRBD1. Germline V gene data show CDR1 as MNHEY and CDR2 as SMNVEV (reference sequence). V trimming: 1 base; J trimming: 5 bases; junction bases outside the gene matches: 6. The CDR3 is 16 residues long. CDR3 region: CASSLFGTGGGTEAFF. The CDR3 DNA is TGTGCCAGCAGTTTATTTGGGACAGGGGGAGGGACTGAAGCTTTCTTT.

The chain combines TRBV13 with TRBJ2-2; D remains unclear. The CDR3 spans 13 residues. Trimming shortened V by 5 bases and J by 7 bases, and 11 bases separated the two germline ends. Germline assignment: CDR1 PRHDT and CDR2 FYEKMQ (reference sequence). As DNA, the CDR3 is TGTGCCAGCAGCCCCGGTCGTGGCGGGGAGCTGTTTTTT. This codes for CASSPGRGGELFF.

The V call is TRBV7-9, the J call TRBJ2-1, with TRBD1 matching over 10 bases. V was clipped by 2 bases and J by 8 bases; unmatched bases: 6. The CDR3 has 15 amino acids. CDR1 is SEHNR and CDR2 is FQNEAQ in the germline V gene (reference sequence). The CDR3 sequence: CASSLRDRGSDEQFF. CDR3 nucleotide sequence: TGTGCCAGCAGCTTAAGGGACAGGGGTTCGGATGAGCAGTTCTTC.

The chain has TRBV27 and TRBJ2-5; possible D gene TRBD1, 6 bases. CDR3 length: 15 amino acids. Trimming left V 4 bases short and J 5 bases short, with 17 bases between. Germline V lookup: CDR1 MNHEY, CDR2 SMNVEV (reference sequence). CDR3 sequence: CASSSSRGYRETQYF. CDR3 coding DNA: TGTGCCAGCAGTTCCTCCAGGGGATATAGGGAGACCCAGTACTTC.

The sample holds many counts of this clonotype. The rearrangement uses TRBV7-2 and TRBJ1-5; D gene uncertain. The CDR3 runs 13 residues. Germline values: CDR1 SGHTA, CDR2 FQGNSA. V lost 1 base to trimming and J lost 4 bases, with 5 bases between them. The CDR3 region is CASSLDPNQPQHF. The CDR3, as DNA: TGTGCCAGCAGCTTAGATCCAAATCAGCCCCAGCATTTT.

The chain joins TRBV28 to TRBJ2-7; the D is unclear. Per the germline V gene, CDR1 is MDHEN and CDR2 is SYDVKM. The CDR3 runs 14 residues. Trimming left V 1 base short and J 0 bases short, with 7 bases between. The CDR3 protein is CASSLSSYSYEQYV. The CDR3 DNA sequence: TGTGCCAGCAGTTTATCCTCCTACTCCTACGAGCAGTACGTC.

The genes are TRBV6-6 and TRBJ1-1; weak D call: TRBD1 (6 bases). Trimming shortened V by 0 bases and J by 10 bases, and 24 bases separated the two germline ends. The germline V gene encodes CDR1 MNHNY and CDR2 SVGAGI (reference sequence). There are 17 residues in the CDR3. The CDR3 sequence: CASSYSDQGHSAGGAFF. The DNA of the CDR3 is TGTGCCAGCAGTTACTCTGATCAGGGACACTCGGCGGGGGGAGCTTTCTTT.

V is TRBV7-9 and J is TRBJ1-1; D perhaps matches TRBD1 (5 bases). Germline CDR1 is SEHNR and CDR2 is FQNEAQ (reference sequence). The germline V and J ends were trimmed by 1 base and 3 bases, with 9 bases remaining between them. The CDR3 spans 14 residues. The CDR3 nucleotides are TGTGCCAGCAGCTTAGAAGACAGAGACACTGAAGCTTTCTTT. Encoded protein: CASSLEDRDTEAFF.

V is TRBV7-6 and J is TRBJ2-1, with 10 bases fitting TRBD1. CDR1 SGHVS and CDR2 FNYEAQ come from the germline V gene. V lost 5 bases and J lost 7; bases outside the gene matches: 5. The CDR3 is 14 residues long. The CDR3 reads CASSPGQGKNEQFF. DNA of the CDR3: TGTGCCAGCAGCCCGGGACAGGGGAAAAATGAGCAGTTCTTC.

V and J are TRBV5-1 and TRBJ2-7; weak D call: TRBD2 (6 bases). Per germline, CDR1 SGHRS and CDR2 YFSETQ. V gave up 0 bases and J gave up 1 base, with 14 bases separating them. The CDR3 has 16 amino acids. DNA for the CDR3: TGCGCCAGCAGCTTGGTCACCGCAGGGAGGTCCTACGAGCAGTACTTC. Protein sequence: CASSLVTAGRSYEQYF.

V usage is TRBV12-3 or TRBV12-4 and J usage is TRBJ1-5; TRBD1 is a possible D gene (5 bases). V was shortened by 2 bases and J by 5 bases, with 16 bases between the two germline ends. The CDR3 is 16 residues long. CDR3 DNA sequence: TGTGCCAGCAGTTTATTAGGACAAGCCGTGGATCAGCCCCAGCATTTT. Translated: CASSLLGQAVDQPQHF.

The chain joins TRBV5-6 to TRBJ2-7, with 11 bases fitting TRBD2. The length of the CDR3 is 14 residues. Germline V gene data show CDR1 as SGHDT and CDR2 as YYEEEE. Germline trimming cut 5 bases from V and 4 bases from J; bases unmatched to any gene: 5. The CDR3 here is CASRIAGGPYEQYV. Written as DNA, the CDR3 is TGTGCCAGCAGAATAGCGGGGGGGCCATACGAGCAGTACGTC.

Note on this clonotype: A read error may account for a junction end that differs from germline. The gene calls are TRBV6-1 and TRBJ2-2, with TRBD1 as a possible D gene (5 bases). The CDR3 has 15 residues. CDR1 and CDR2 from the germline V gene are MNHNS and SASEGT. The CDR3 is CANSISQAYTGELFF. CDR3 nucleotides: TGTGCCAACAGTATCTCACAGGCCTACACCGGGGAGCTGTTTTTT.

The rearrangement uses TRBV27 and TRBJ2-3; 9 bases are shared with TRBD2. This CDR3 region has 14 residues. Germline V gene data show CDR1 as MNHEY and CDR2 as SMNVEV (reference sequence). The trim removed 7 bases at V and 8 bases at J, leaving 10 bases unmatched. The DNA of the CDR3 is TGTGCCAGCACCCCGGGCGGGGGGGCCTTTACGCAGTATTTT. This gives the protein CASTPGGGAFTQYF.

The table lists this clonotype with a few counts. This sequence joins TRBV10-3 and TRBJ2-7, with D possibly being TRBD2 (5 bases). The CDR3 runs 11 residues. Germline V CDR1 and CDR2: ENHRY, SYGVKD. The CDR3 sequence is CAISDDGLLRV. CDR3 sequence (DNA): TGTGCCATCAGTGATGATGGACTCCTCCGCGTC.